This T cell receptor beta chain originates from a study of molecular identifiers for immune sequencing clone quantification. Study-wide results and caveats: Naive cells had under 1% of molecules in clones above 20 RNA copies, effectors over 97%.

For this clonotype: Antigen unknown.

Bulk libraries came from a prior protocol with listed TCR primers. TCRdb redid the calling of the PCR reads with MiXCR, one entry per CDR3 protein. The sample includes some 89,000 distinct CDR3 sequences, 20% to 25% of them seen just once. The TCR sequence derives from a human donor in good health. Some libraries in this study had Jurkat cell RNA spiked in. Sequenced input: naive CD8+ T cells from blood, with Jurkat cell RNA spiked in. Sample subset: FACS-sorted CD8+CD4-CCR7+CD45RA+ naive T cells.

Here the CDR3 DNA reads TGTGCCAGCAGTTTTACAGAGGAGACCCAGTACTTC. Residues: CASSFTEETQYF. The chain couples TRBV12-3 or TRBV12-4 to TRBJ2-5; D uncertain. This CDR3 contains 12 residues. V was trimmed by 3 bases and J by 5 bases, leaving 7 bases between them.